This T cell receptor beta chain came from a study of OX40 agonist ivuxolimab in advanced cancers. Per germline, CDR1 MDHEN and CDR2 SYDVKM. V trimming: 5 bases; J trimming: 10 bases; junction bases outside the gene matches: 8. The CDR3 loop spans 14 amino acids. Sequenced by immunoSEQ multiplex PCR; TCRdb stores in-frame clones only, minus some. Of 100,000 to 150,000 clones listed, roughly 90% were seen once; the top ten hold 0.7% to 0.85%. This TCR came from an adult with an advanced solid tumor such as melanoma, head and neck, liver or kidney cancer. The V call is TRBV28, the J call TRBJ1-2; 12 bases align to TRBD1. The source material was CD4+ or CD8+ T cells sorted from blood, sampled in a trial of the OX40 agonist ivuxolimab. The CDR3 spells CASSPRDRGPFYTF. In DNA form, the CDR3 reads TGTGCCAGCAGTCCCCGGGACAGGGGGCCCTTCTACACCTTC.